This T cell receptor (beta chain) was retrieved from a study of OX40 agonist ivuxolimab in advanced cancers. The data were produced by immunoSEQ multiplex PCR, yet TCRdb's version contains in-frame clones alone and is incomplete. The sample lists some 80,000 clones, 87% occurring once. Germline CDR1 reads SGHTS; CDR2 reads YDEGEE. V was pared by 4 bases and J by 8 bases, with 10 bases between. The length of the CDR3 is 12 residues. V and J are TRBV5-8 and TRBJ1-3, with D perhaps TRBD1 (5 bases). The source was CD4+ or CD8+ T cells sorted from blood, collected in a trial of the OX40 agonist ivuxolimab. The clonotype originates from an adult with an advanced solid tumor such as melanoma, head and neck, liver or kidney cancer. CDR3 sequence: CASSSRVDTIYF. CDR3 bases: TGTGCCAGCAGCAGCAGGGTAGACACCATATATTTT.